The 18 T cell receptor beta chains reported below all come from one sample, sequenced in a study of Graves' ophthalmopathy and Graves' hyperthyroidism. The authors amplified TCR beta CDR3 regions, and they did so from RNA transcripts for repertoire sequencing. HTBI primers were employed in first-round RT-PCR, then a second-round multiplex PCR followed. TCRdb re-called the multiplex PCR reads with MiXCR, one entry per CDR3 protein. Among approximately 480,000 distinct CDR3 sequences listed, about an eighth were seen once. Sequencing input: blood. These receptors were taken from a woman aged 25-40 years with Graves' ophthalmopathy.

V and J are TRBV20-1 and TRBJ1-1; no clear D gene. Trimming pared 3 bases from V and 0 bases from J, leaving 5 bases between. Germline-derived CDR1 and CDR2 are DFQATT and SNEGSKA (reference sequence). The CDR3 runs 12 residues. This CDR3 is CSASLLNTEAFF. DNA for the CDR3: TGCAGTGCTAGTTTACTGAACACTGAAGCTTTCTTT.

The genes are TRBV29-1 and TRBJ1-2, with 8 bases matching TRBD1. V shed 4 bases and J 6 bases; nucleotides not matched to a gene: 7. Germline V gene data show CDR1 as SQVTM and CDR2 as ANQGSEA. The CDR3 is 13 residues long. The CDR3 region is CSVGREQGDGYTF. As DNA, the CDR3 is TGCAGCGTTGGAAGGGAACAGGGGGATGGCTACACCTTC. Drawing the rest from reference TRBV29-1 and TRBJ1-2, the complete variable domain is SAVISQKPSRDICQRGTSLTIQCQVDSQVTMMFWYRQQPGQSLTLIATANQGSEATYESGFVIDKFPISRPNLTFSTLTVSNMSPEDSSIYLCSVGREQGDGYTFGSGTRLTVV.

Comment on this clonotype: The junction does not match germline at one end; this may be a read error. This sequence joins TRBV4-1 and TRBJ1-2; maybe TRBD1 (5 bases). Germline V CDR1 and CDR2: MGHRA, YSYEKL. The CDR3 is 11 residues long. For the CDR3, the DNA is TGCGCCAGCAGCCGGGACTATGGCTGCACCTTC. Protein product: CASSRDYGCTF.

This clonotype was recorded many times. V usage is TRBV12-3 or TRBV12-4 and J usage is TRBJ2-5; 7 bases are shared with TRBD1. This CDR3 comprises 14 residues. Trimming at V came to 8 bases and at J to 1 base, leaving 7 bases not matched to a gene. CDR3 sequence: CASGTRQGQETQYF. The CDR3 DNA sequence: TGTGCCAGCGGAACCAGACAGGGCCAAGAGACCCAGTACTTC.

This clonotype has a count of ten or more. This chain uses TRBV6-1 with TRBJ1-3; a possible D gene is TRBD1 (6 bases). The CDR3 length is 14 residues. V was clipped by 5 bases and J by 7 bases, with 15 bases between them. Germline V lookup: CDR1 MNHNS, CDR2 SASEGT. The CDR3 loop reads CASSTGSGRNTIYF. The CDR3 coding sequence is TGTGCCAGCAGTACAGGGTCGGGGCGGAACACCATATATTTT.

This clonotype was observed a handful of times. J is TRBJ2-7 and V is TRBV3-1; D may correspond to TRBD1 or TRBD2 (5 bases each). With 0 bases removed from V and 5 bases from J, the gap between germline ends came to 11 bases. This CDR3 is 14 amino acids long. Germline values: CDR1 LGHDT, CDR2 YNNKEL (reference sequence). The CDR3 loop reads CASSQEGRGDEQYF. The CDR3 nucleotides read TGTGCCAGCAGCCAAGAGGGGAGAGGGGACGAGCAGTACTTC.

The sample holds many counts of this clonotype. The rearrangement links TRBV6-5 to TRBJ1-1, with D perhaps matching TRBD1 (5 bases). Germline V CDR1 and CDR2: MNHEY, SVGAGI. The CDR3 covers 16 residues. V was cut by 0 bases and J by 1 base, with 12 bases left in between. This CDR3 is CASSYSIGTGNTEAFF. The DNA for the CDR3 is TGTGCCAGCAGTTACTCGATAGGGACGGGGAACACTGAAGCTTTCTTT.

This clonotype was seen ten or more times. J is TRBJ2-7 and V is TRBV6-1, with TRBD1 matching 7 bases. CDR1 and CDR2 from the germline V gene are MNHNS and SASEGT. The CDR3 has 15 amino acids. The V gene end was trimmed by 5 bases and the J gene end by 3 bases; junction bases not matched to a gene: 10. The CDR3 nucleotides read TGTGCCAGCAGTCCCCCCGGGACAGCCTACTACGAGCAGTACTTC. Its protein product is CASSPPGTAYYEQYF.

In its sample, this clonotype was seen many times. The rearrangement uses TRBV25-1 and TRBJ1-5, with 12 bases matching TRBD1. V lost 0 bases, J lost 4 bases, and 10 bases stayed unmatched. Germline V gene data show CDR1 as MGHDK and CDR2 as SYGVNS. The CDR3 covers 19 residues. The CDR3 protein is CASSEYILGQGASNQPQHF. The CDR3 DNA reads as TGTGCCAGCAGTGAATATATTCTGGGACAGGGGGCCTCTAATCAGCCCCAGCATTTT.

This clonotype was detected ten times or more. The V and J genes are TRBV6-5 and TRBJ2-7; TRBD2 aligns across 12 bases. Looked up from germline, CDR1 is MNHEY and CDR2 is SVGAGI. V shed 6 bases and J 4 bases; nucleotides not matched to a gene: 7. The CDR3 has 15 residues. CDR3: CASSYYGLAGYEQYF. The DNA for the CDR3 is TGTGCCAGCAGCTATTATGGACTAGCGGGGTACGAGCAGTACTTC.

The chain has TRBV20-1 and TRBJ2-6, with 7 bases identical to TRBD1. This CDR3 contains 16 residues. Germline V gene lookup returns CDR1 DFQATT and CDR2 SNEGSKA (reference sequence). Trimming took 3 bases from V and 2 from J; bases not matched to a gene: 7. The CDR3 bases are TGCAGTGCTAGGGGGATTGGGACAGCTGGGGCCAACGTCCTGACTTTC. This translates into CSARGIGTAGANVLTF.

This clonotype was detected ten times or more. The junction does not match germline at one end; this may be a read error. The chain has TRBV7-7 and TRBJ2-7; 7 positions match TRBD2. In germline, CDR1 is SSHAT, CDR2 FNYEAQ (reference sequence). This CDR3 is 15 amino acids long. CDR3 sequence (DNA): TGTGCTAGCAGCTTGGCTAGCGGTCCCCCAGCTGAGCAGTACTTC. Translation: CASSLASGPPAEQYF.

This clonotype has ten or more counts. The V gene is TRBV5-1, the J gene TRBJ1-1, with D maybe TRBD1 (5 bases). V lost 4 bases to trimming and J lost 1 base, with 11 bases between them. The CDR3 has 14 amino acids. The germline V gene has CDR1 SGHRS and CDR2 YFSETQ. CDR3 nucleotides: TGCGCCAGCAGCCCTGACGGGGCGAACACTGAAGCTTTCTTT. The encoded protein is CASSPDGANTEAFF.

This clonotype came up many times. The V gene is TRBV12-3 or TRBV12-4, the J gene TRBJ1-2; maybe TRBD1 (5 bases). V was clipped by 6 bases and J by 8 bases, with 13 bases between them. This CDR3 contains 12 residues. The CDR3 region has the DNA TGTGCCAGCAGCCCCGGGACCCTCGGCTACACCTTC. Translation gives CASSPGTLGYTF.

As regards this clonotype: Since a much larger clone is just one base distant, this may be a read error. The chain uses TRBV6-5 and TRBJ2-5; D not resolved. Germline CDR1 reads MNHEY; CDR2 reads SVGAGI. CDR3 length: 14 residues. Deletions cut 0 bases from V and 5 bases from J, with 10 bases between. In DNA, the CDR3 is TGTGCCAGCAGTTACTCTGAGCCAACGGAGACCCAGTACTTC. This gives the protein CASSYSEPTETQYF.

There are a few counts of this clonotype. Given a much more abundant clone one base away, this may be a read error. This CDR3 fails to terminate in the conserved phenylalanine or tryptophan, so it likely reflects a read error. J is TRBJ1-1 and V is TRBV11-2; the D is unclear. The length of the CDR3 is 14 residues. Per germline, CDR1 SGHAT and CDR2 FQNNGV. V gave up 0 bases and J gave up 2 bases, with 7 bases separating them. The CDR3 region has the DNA TGTGCCAGCAGCTTAGATCCATTTAACACTGAAGCTTTCATT. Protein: CASSLDPFNTEAFI.

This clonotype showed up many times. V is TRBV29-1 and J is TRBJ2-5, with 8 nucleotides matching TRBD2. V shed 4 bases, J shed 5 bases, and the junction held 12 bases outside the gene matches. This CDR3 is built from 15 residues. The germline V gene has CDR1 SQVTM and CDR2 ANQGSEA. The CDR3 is CSVALGGGAKETQYF. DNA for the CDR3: TGCAGCGTTGCCCTCGGGGGGGGGGCCAAGGAGACCCAGTACTTC.

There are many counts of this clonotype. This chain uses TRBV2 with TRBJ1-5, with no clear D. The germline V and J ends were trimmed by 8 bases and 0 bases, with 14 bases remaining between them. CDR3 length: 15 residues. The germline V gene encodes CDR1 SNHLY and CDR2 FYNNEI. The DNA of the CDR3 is TGTGCCAGCCTGGAGGGCAGATTTAGCAATCAGCCCCAGCATTTT. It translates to CASLEGRFSNQPQHF.